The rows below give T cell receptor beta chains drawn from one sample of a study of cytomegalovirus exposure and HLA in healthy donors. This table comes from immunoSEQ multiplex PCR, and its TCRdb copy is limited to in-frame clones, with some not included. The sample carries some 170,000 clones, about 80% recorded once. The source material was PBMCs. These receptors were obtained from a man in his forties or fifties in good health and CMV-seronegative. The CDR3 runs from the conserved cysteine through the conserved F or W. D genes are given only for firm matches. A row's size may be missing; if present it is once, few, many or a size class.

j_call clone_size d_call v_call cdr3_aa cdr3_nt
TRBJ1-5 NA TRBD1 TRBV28 CASSDRGRDLQPQHF TGTGCCAGCAGTGACAGGGGCAGAGATCTTCAGCCCCAGCATTTT
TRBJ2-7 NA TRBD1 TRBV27 CASSPVWDRANEQYF TGTGCCAGCAGCCCCGTGTGGGACAGGGCTAACGAGCAGTACTTC
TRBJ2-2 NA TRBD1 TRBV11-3 CASSLRTGGTGELFF TGTGCCAGCAGCCTCCGGACAGGGGGTACCGGGGAGCTGTTTTTT
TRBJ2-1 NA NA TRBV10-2 CASSATSYYNEQFF TGCGCCAGCAGCGCTACTAGCTACTACAATGAGCAGTTCTTC
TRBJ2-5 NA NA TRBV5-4 CASSLSRGPGRTQYF TGTGCCAGCAGCTTGTCGCGGGGCCCGGGTAGGACCCAGTACTTC
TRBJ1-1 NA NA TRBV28 CASSLSRGNTEAFF TGTGCCAGCAGTTTATCGCGGGGGAACACTGAAGCTTTCTTT
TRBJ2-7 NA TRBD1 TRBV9 CASSLRTGTSYEQYF TGTGCCAGCAGCCTACGGACAGGGACCTCCTACGAGCAGTACTTC
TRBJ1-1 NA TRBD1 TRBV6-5 CASRRTGNTEAFF TGTGCCAGCAGGCGGACAGGGAACACTGAAGCTTTCTTT
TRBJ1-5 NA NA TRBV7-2 CASSLNGQPQHF TGTGCCAGCAGCTTAAACGGTCAGCCCCAGCATTTT
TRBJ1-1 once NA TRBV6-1 CASSRFTEAFF TGTGCCAGCAGTCGGTTCACTGAAGCTTTCTTT
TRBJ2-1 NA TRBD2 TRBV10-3 CAISDSGRASQTGEQFF TGTGCCATCAGTGATTCCGGGAGGGCCTCCCAAACCGGTGAGCAGTTCTTC
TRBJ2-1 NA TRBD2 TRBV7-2 CASSLGLASGRFNEQFF TGTGCCAGCAGCTTAGGGTTAGCTAGCGGGAGATTCAATGAGCAGTTCTTC
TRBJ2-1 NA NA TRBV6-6 CASSTPRIDNEQFF TGTGCCAGCAGTACCCCTAGGATAGACAATGAGCAGTTCTTC
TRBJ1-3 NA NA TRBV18 CASSPPTGLSGNTIYF TGTGCCAGCTCACCACCGACAGGACTCTCTGGAAACACCATATATTTT
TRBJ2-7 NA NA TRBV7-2 CASSSIQGYEQYF TGTGCCAGCAGCTCTATTCAGGGGTACGAGCAGTACTTC
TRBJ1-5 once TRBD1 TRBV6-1 CASSWTGRNQPQHF TGTGCCAGCAGCTGGACAGGGCGAAATCAGCCCCAGCATTTT
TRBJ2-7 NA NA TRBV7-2 CASSLYSGNYEQYF TGTGCCAGCAGCTTATATTCCGGGAACTACGAGCAGTACTTC